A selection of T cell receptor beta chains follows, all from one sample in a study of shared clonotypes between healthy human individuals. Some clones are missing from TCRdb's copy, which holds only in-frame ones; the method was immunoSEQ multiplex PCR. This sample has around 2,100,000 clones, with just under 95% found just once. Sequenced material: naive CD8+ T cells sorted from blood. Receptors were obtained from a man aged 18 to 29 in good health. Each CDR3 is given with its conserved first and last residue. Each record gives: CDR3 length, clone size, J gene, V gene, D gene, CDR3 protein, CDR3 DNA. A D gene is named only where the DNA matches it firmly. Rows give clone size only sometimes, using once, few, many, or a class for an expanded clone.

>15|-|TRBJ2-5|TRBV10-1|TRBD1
CASSDSGQGWETQYF
TGCGCCAGCAGTGATTCGGGACAGGGTTGGGAGACCCAGTACTTC
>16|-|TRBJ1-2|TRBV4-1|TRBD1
CASSQEGLVQGDGYTF
TGCGCCAGCAGCCAAGAAGGTTTAGTGCAGGGGGATGGCTACACCTTC
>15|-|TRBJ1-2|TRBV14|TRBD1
CASSQEGQGDYGYTF
TGTGCCAGCAGCCAAGAGGGACAGGGGGACTATGGCTACACCTTC
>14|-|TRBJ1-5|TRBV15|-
CATGPPEGNQPQHF
TGTGCCACCGGACCTCCTGAGGGCAATCAGCCCCAGCATTTT
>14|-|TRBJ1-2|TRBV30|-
CAWSVRKLAGGYTF
TGTGCCTGGAGTGTACGGAAGCTGGCGGGGGGCTACACCTTC
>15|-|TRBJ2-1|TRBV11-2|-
CASSLGNKAGNEQFF
TGTGCCAGCAGCTTAGGTAACAAGGCGGGGAATGAGCAGTTCTTC
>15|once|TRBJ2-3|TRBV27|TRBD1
CASSLDRGGTDTQYF
TGTGCCAGCAGTTTAGACAGGGGTGGAACAGATACGCAGTATTTT
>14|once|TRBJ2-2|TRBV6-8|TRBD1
CASERQGFVGELFF
TGTGCCAGCGAAAGACAGGGATTTGTCGGGGAGCTGTTTTTT
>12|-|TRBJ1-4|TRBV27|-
CASRHREEKLFF
TGTGCCAGCAGGCACCGGGAGGAAAAACTGTTTTTT
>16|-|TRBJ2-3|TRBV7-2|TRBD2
CASSRPGTRSTDTQYF
TGTGCCAGCAGCCGTCCCGGGACTAGATCCACAGATACGCAGTATTTT
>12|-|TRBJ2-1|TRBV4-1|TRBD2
CASRAGENEQFF
TGCGCCAGCAGAGCGGGAGAAAATGAGCAGTTCTTC
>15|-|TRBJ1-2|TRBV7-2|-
CASSFFGGSNYGYTF
TGTGCCAGCAGCTTTTTCGGGGGCTCTAACTATGGCTACACCTTC
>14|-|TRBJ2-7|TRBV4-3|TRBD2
CASSPGLANYEQYF
TGCGCCAGCAGCCCCGGACTAGCAAACTACGAGCAGTACTTC
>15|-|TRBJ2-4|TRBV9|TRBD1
CASSVGQGPGNIQYF
TGTGCCAGCAGCGTCGGACAGGGGCCGGGAAACATTCAGTACTTC
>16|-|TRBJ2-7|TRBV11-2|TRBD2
CASSLLAGGPSYEQYF
TGTGCCAGCAGCTTATTAGCGGGAGGACCCTCCTACGAGCAGTACTTC
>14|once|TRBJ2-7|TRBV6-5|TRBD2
CASSSSGYSYEQYF
TGTGCCAGCAGTTCTAGCGGATATTCCTACGAGCAGTACTTC
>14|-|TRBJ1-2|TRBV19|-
CASRKQAYDFGYTF
TGTGCCAGTAGGAAACAGGCATACGACTTCGGCTACACCTTC
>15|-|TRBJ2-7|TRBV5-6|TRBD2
CASSSIIAGGYEQYF
TGTGCCAGCAGCTCGATTATAGCGGGGGGCTACGAGCAGTACTTC
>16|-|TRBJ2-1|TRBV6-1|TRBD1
CASSEDRGALYNEQFF
TGTGCCAGCAGTGAAGACAGGGGGGCTCTCTACAATGAGCAGTTCTTC
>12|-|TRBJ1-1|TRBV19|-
CASSIYGSEAFF
TGTGCCAGTAGTATATATGGGTCTGAAGCTTTCTTT
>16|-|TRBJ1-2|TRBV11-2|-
CASSLVTDSPRDGYTF
TGTGCCAGCAGCTTAGTAACCGACTCGCCCAGGGATGGCTACACCTTC
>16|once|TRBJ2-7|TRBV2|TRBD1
CASGGQGAYSSYEQYF
TGTGCCAGCGGTGGACAGGGGGCGTATAGCTCCTACGAGCAGTACTTC
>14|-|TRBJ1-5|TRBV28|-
CASTTVDGNQPQHF
TGTGCCAGCACCACGGTAGATGGCAATCAGCCCCAGCATTTT
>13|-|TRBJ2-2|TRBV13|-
CASSEGFQGELFF
TGTGCCAGCAGCGAGGGATTTCAGGGGGAGCTGTTTTTT
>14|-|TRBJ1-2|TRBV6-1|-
CASSGQGVEYGYTF
TGTGCCAGCAGTGGTCAGGGTGTGGAGTATGGCTACACCTTC
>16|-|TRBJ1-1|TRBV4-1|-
CASSQEDPQEGTEAFF
TGCGCCAGCAGCCAAGAAGATCCCCAAGAGGGCACTGAAGCTTTCTTT
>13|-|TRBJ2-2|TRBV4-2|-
CASSQGNTGELFF
TGTGCCAGCAGCCAAGGGAACACCGGGGAGCTGTTTTTT
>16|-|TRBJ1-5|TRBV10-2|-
CASSDYPGDSNQPQHF
TGCGCCAGCAGTGACTACCCGGGAGATAGCAATCAGCCCCAGCATTTT
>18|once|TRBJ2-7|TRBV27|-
CASSLNALGAYPPYEQYF
TGTGCCAGCAGTTTAAACGCCTTGGGGGCTTATCCCCCCTACGAGCAGTACTTC
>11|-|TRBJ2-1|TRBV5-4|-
CASSLDNEQFF
TGTGCCAGCAGCTTGGATAATGAGCAGTTCTTC
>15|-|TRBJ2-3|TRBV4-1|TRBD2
CASSYPAGGTDTQYF
TGCGCCAGCAGCTACCCAGCGGGGGGCACAGATACGCAGTATTTT
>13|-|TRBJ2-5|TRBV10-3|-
CAIGGGIQETQYF
TGTGCCATCGGAGGGGGGATCCAAGAGACCCAGTACTTC
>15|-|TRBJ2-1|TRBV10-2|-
CASSEPGPLGSEQFF
TGCGCCAGCAGTGAGCCGGGGCCACTAGGCAGTGAGCAGTTCTTC
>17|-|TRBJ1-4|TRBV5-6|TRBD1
CASSLGQGRGRREKLFF
TGTGCCAGCAGCTTGGGACAGGGGAGGGGCAGAAGAGAAAAACTGTTTTTT
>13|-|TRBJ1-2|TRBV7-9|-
CASSPLQTYGYTF
TGTGCCAGCAGCCCCCTACAGACCTATGGCTACACCTTC
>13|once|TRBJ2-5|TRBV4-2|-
CASSLGGRETQYF
TGTGCCAGCAGCCTAGGGGGGAGGGAGACCCAGTACTTC
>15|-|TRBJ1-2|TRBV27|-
CASSSLGGIDYGYTF
TGTGCCAGCAGCTCCCTGGGGGGGATAGACTATGGCTACACCTTC
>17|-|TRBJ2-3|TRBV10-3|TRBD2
CAISESIAGGSMDTQYF
TGTGCCATCAGTGAGTCAATAGCGGGGGGATCGATGGATACGCAGTATTTT
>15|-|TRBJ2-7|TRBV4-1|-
CASSQDGVGFYEQYF
TGCGCCAGCAGCCAAGATGGTGTAGGGTTCTACGAGCAGTACTTC
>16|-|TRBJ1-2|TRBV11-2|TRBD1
CASSPETGTGIYGYTF
TGTGCCAGCAGCCCCGAAACCGGGACAGGGATCTATGGCTACACCTTC
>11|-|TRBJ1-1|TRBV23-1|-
CASSQSCKTFF
TGCGCCAGCAGTCAATCGTGTAAGACTTTCTTT
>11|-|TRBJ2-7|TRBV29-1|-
CSVWEVYEQYF
TGCAGCGTTTGGGAGGTCTACGAGCAGTACTTC
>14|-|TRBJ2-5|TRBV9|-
CASSVGDAEETQYF
TGTGCCAGCAGCGTAGGGGACGCTGAAGAGACCCAGTACTTC
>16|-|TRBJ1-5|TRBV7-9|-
CASSLVRGNSNQPQHF
TGTGCCAGCAGCTTAGTCCGGGGTAATAGCAATCAGCCCCAGCATTTT
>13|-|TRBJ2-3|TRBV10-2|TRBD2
CAFRAGAGDTQYF
TGCGCCTTCCGAGCGGGGGCGGGAGATACGCAGTATTTT
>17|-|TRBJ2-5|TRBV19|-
CASSIDYSTTLQETQYF
TGTGCCAGTAGTATAGACTATTCCACTACCCTACAAGAGACCCAGTACTTC
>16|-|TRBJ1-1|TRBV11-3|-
CASSFGGEFGNTEAFF
TGTGCCAGCAGCTTTGGTGGGGAGTTCGGAAACACTGAAGCTTTCTTT
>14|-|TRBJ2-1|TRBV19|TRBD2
CASRTSGGANEQFF
TGTGCCAGCCGGACTAGCGGGGGGGCCAATGAGCAGTTCTTC
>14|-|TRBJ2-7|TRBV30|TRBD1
CAWSAGQGWDEQYF
TGTGCCTGGAGTGCTGGACAGGGCTGGGACGAGCAGTACTTC
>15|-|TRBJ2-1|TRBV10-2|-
CASSEAEGPANEQFF
TGCGCCAGCAGTGAAGCAGAGGGCCCCGCCAATGAGCAGTTCTTC
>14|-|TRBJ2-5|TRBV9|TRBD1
CASSAGDRQETQYF
TGTGCCAGCAGCGCCGGGGACAGGCAAGAGACCCAGTACTTC